The 25 T cell receptor beta chains in this list originate from one sample, sequenced in a study of molecular identifiers for immune sequencing clone quantification. MiXCR, run by TCRdb on the PCR reads, gives a single entry per CDR3 protein. The data contain tens of thousands of distinct CDR3 sequences, roughly 23% of them singletons. Specimen: naive CD8+ T cells from blood, with Jurkat cell RNA spiked in. Subset meaning: FACS-sorted CD8+CD4-CCR7+CD45RA+ naive T cells. The origin of the receptors is a human donor in good health. Some libraries in this study had Jurkat cell RNA spiked in.

This clonotype turned up a few times. The chain couples TRBV6-1 to TRBJ2-7; D is unresolved. V was trimmed by 7 bases and J by 4 bases, leaving 8 bases between them. The CDR3 consists of 11 residues. From germline, CDR1 is MNHNS and CDR2 SASEGT. The CDR3 reads CASIMGYEQYF. CDR3 DNA sequence: TGTGCCAGCATTATGGGGTACGAGCAGTACTTC.

This clonotype was recorded many times. The gene calls are TRBV30 and TRBJ2-2; D gene unclear. The CDR3 sequence is 11 residues long. V shed 2 bases and J shed 7 bases, with 5 bases lying between them. Germline V CDR1 and CDR2: GTSNPN, SVGIG (reference sequence). This CDR3 reads CAWSQLGELFF. The DNA for the CDR3 is TGTGCCTGGAGTCAGCTCGGGGAGCTGTTTTTT.

J is TRBJ2-7 and V is TRBV2; TRBD1 aligns across 7 bases. Germline CDR1 and CDR2: SNHLY and FYNNEI. The length of the CDR3 is 14 residues. The V segment lost 2 bases and the J segment 3 bases; nucleotides outside the gene matches: 4. The CDR3 DNA reads TGTGCCAGCAGTGAATCGACAGGGTACTACGAGCAGTACTTC. The encoded protein is CASSESTGYYEQYF.

This clonotype occurred many times. This chain connects TRBV5-1 to TRBJ2-3; no clear D. V was pared by 0 bases and J by 4 bases, with 9 bases between. Germline V lookup: CDR1 SGHRS, CDR2 YFSETQ. This CDR3 comprises 14 residues. Written as DNA, the CDR3 is TGCGCCAGCAGCTTGGCAAGGTTTCCAGATACGCAGTATTTT. It is translated as CASSLARFPDTQYF.

This clonotype appeared many times. The chain joins TRBV27 to TRBJ1-1; D is undetermined. The CDR3 runs to 13 residues. V lost 6 bases, J lost 4 bases, and 12 bases lay in between. CDR1 is MNHEY, CDR2 SMNVEV, per germline (reference sequence). The CDR3 DNA is TGTGCCAGCAGAGAGGGAACTTTCACTGAAGCTTTCTTT. Translated, it gives CASREGTFTEAFF.

This chain links TRBV5-6 with TRBJ2-7; 8 nucleotides align to TRBD1. With 4 bases clipped from V and 7 bases from J, the junction kept 4 bases outside the gene matches. The CDR3 has 12 amino acids. Germline CDR1 is SGHDT and CDR2 is YYEEEE. CDR3 sequence (DNA): TGTGCCAGCAGCGCTGGGACAGGAGAGCAGTACTTC. Protein: CASSAGTGEQYF.

Many counts were recorded for this clonotype. The gene calls are TRBV5-6 and TRBJ2-7, with no clear D. The V end was cut by 0 bases, the J end by 1 base, with 17 bases between. Germline V gene sequence: CDR1 SGHDT, CDR2 YYEEEE. The CDR3 spans 17 residues. In nucleotides, the CDR3 is TGTGCCAGCAGCTTGGTGCGTGAGTCAGATCGATCCTACGAGCAGTACTTC. This encodes CASSLVRESDRSYEQYF.

The V and J genes are TRBV9 and TRBJ2-5; 7 bases agree with TRBD1. The germline gives CDR1 SGDLS, CDR2 YYNGEE. The CDR3 is 14 residues long. Trimming at V came to 4 bases and at J to 3 bases, leaving 6 bases not matched to a gene. For the CDR3, the DNA is TGTGCCAGCAGCCGGACAGGCTCAAAAGAGACCCAGTACTTC. Its translation is CASSRTGSKETQYF.

This clonotype was counted between two and nine times. The chain links TRBV27 to TRBJ2-3, with 8 bases lining up with TRBD1. This CDR3 has 16 amino acids. Germline CDR1 reads MNHEY; CDR2 reads SMNVEV (reference sequence). Trimming removed 6 bases from V and 3 bases from J; junction bases left unmatched: 11. This CDR3 reads CASSRTGWSFTDTQYF. CDR3 bases: TGTGCCAGCAGCCGGACAGGGTGGAGCTTTACAGATACGCAGTATTTT.

This clonotype was found a few times. CDR3 DNA: TGTGCCAGCAGCTTAGGCCGGAACCTCGGGTACACTGAAGCTTTCTTT. Protein sequence: CASSLGRNLGYTEAFF. The chain carries TRBV13 and TRBJ1-1; no reliable D call. V shed 0 bases and J shed 3 bases, with 14 bases lying between them. In germline, CDR1 is PRHDT, CDR2 FYEKMQ (reference sequence). The CDR3 is made up of 16 amino acids.

Ten or more counts support this clonotype. The chain joins TRBV6-5 to TRBJ2-3; 8 bases fit TRBD2. The germline V gene has CDR1 MNHEY and CDR2 SVGAGI. J was trimmed by 5 bases and V by 4 bases; bases with no gene match: 5. The CDR3 is 14 amino acids. CDR3 in DNA: TGTGCCAGCAGTTCCGGGGGGGGTAGAGATACGCAGTATTTT. This encodes CASSSGGGRDTQYF.

The table lists this clonotype with a few counts. V and J are TRBV12-3 or TRBV12-4 and TRBJ2-5; 7 nucleotides line up with TRBD1. After removal of 7 bases from V and 5 bases from J, the junction contained 10 bases not matched to a gene. The CDR3 contains 14 residues. The CDR3 loop is CASNEGGAGETQYF. The CDR3 DNA reads TGTGCCAGCAATGAAGGGGGCGCTGGGGAGACCCAGTACTTC.

The chain has TRBV7-9 and TRBJ2-1; no clear D gene. From germline, CDR1 is SEHNR and CDR2 FQNEAQ (reference sequence). This CDR3 is built from 13 residues. V was pared by 4 bases and J by 1 base, with 5 bases between. CDR3 amino acids: CASSSGSYNEQFF. The CDR3 nucleotides are TGTGCCAGCAGCTCCGGGTCCTACAATGAGCAGTTCTTC.

This clonotype was seen at least ten times. The DNA for the CDR3 is TGTGCCAGCAGCCCACGCCTAACAGATACGCAGTATTTT. This encodes CASSPRLTDTQYF. This chain connects TRBV28 to TRBJ2-3, with unresolved D. This CDR3 has 13 amino acids. The V gene's germline CDR1 is MDHEN and CDR2 SYDVKM. The ends were cut back, 6 bases at V and 3 bases at J, with 10 bases in the middle.

This clonotype was seen many times. The chain is built from TRBV6-6 and TRBJ2-7, with 7 bases fitting TRBD1. Trimming took 2 bases from V and 3 from J; bases not matched to a gene: 4. The CDR3 has 14 amino acids. Germline CDR1 MNHNY, CDR2 SVGAGI (reference sequence). The DNA of the CDR3 is TGTGCCAGCAGTTACCAGGGACAGTACTACGAGCAGTACTTC. This sequence encodes CASSYQGQYYEQYF.

There are a few counts of this clonotype. The chain is built from TRBV6-5 and TRBJ2-2; 7 bases match TRBD2. The CDR3 is 17 residues long. The junction had 13 bases not matched to a gene; V was cut back by 0 bases and J by 9 bases. Looked up from germline, CDR1 is MNHEY and CDR2 is SVGAGI. The chain's CDR3 is CASSYSAGREKARELFF. As DNA, the CDR3 is TGTGCCAGCAGTTACTCGGCCGGGCGGGAGAAAGCCCGGGAGCTGTTTTTT.

This clonotype was counted many times. DNA of the CDR3: TGCGCCAGCAGCCAAGACTCGGTTGACCCCTCTGGGGCCAACGTCCTGACTTTC. Translated, it gives CASSQDSVDPSGANVLTF. The chain links TRBV4-3 to TRBJ2-6, with D hard to call. The CDR3 runs 18 residues. Germline loops: CDR1 LGHNA, CDR2 YSLEER. Trimming took off 0 bases at V and 0 bases at J, with 12 bases between the two ends.

A remark on this clonotype: Being one base from a much bigger clone, this may be a read error. The rearrangement uses TRBV2 and TRBJ2-3; 10 nucleotides match TRBD2. Germline assignment: CDR1 SNHLY and CDR2 FYNNEI. This CDR3 region has 16 residues. The CDR3 region has the DNA TGTGCCAGCAGTGATTGGGGGACTAGCGTCACAGAAACGCAGTATTTT. It is translated as CASSDWGTSVTETQYF.

A remark on this clonotype: Since a much larger clone is just one base distant, this may be a read error. The final CDR3 position lacks the conserved phenylalanine or tryptophan, pointing to a likely read error. This chain uses TRBV30 with TRBJ2-3; 8 nucleotides line up with TRBD1. V dropped 2 bases and J dropped 4; count of bases not matched to a gene: 5. The CDR3 runs 14 residues. In germline, CDR1 is GTSNPN, CDR2 SVGIG (reference sequence). The CDR3 sequence is CAWSTGQGSDTQYL. For the CDR3, the DNA is TGTGCCTGGAGTACCGGACAGGGTTCAGATACGCAGTATTTA.

This clonotype was recorded a few times. V is TRBV27 and J is TRBJ2-7, with D possibly being TRBD1 (5 bases). Trimming took off 6 bases at V and 0 bases at J, with 9 bases between the two ends. The germline V gene has CDR1 MNHEY and CDR2 SMNVEV (reference sequence). The CDR3 consists of 13 residues. The CDR3 here is CASSMTVSYEQYF. The CDR3 DNA is TGTGCCAGCAGCATGACAGTCTCCTACGAGCAGTACTTC.

This clonotype was picked up a small number of times. V is TRBV28 and J is TRBJ2-7; no firm D call. Per germline, CDR1 MDHEN and CDR2 SYDVKM. Between the trimmed V and J ends, which lost 7 bases and 5 bases, there was a span of 18 bases. The CDR3 runs to 14 residues. The CDR3 reads CASTKRNLVDEQYF. The CDR3 bases are TGTGCCAGCACAAAAAGGAACTTAGTGGACGAGCAGTACTTC.

The rearrangement joins TRBV30 to TRBJ2-3; no definite D call. Germline CDR1 GTSNPN, CDR2 SVGIG (reference sequence). V lost 0 bases and J lost 1, with 5 bases in between. This CDR3 spans 13 amino acids. CDR3 protein: CAWSVLRTDTQYF. CDR3 nucleotides: TGTGCCTGGAGTGTACTCCGCACAGATACGCAGTATTTT.

This clonotype was counted a few times. This chain uses TRBV30 with TRBJ2-1; 7 bases match TRBD1. V lost 5 bases, J lost 6 bases, and 4 bases stayed unmatched. The CDR3 totals 12 residues. Germline CDR1 reads GTSNPN; CDR2 reads SVGIG (reference sequence). This CDR3 is CAWGRQGNEQFF. Written as DNA, the CDR3 is TGTGCCTGGGGCAGACAGGGCAATGAGCAGTTCTTC.

This clonotype came up many times. This chain joins TRBV12-3 or TRBV12-4 and TRBJ2-1; no clear D gene. The V end lost 8 bases, the J end lost 5 bases, and 13 bases lay between the germline ends. The CDR3 length is 13 residues. The CDR3 bases are TGTGCCAGCCTGGATAGAGCCAACAATGAGCAGTTCTTC. Protein: CASLDRANNEQFF.

Concerning this clonotype: This may be a read error: a much more frequent sequence differs by one nucleotide. The chain is built from TRBV29-1 and TRBJ2-1; TRBD2 matches 12 bases. Germline loops: CDR1 SQVTM, CDR2 ANQGSEA. The CDR3 sequence is 14 residues long. The CDR3 DNA reads as TGCAGCGTCAACGGACTAGCGGGAAGTAATGAGCGGTTCTTC. Encoded protein: CSVNGLAGSNERFF.